Shown below are 18 T cell receptor beta chains from a single sample sequenced in a study of siplizumab effects on memory and regulatory T cells. Sequencing was performed with immunoSEQ multiplex PCR; in TCRdb, only in-frame clones are kept and a portion is missing. The table shows around 95,000 clones, with approximately 94% occurring only once. Sample: non-Treg CD4+ T cells sorted from blood. These receptors came from a human donor in good health.

This chain joins TRBV6-5 and TRBJ2-5; D gene ambiguous. This CDR3 region has 14 residues. Germline CDR1 and CDR2: MNHEY and SVGAGI. Trimming took 4 bases from V and 7 from J, leaving 16 bases between them. The chain's CDR3 is CASSSWSKLVTQYF. CDR3 nucleotide sequence: TGTGCCAGCAGTTCCTGGTCCAAACTGGTGACCCAGTACTTC.

CDR3 in amino acids: CASSIGAARDTEAFF. CDR3 nucleotide sequence: TGTGCCAGTAGTATAGGAGCGGCCCGGGACACTGAAGCTTTCTTT. The rearrangement links TRBV19 to TRBJ1-1; D is uncertain. V was shortened by 1 base and J by 3 bases, with 12 bases between the two germline ends. From germline, CDR1 is LNHDA and CDR2 SQIVND (reference sequence). The CDR3 totals 15 residues.

V is TRBV28 and J is TRBJ1-2; the D is unclear. V was cut by 4 bases and J by 14 bases, with 11 bases left in between. The CDR3 runs to 10 residues. CDR1 and CDR2 from the germline V gene are MDHEN and SYDVKM. The CDR3 DNA reads as TGTGCCAGCAGTTCCCACTCGAGTACCTTC. Amino acids: CASSSHSSTF.

The chain employs TRBV7-9 and TRBJ2-5, with 10 bases lining up with TRBD2. The length of the CDR3 is 17 residues. The V segment lost 1 base and the J segment 3 bases; nucleotides outside the gene matches: 8. Germline V gene lookup returns CDR1 SEHNR and CDR2 FQNEAQ (reference sequence). CDR3 protein: CASSLDLLAGKEETQYF. CDR3 bases: TGTGCCAGCAGCTTAGATCTACTAGCGGGAAAGGAAGAGACCCAGTACTTC.

The gene calls are TRBV5-4 and TRBJ1-1; a possible D gene is TRBD1 (5 bases). The CDR3 has 15 residues. Germline V gives CDR1 SGHNT, CDR2 YYREEE (reference sequence). The germline V and J ends were trimmed by 2 bases and 1 base, with 12 bases remaining between them. Here the CDR3 reads CASSFGGKKNTEAFF. The DNA of the CDR3 is TGTGCCAGCAGCTTCGGGGGGAAGAAGAACACTGAAGCTTTCTTT. The full variable domain, with the rest looked up from reference TRBV5-4 and TRBJ1-1, is ETGVTQSPTHLIKTRGQQVTLRCSSQSGHNTVSWYQQALGQGPQFIFQYYREEENGRGNFPPRFSGLQFPNYSSELNVNALELDDSALYLCASSFGGKKNTEAFFGQGTRLTVV.

This chain joins TRBV7-9 and TRBJ2-7; 9 bases are shared with TRBD1. Germline V gene data show CDR1 as SEHNR and CDR2 as FQNEAQ (reference sequence). This CDR3 has 15 residues. The ends lost 3 bases at V and 3 bases at J; junction bases unmatched: 6. CDR3 loop: CASSFDTGGFYEQYF. CDR3 nucleotide sequence: TGTGCCAGCAGCTTCGATACAGGGGGCTTCTACGAGCAGTACTTC.

The chain links TRBV7-2 to TRBJ2-7; 10 nucleotides align to TRBD2. This CDR3 has 16 residues. Germline V lookup: CDR1 SGHTA, CDR2 FQGNSA. V lost 3 bases, J lost 5 bases, and 10 bases stayed unmatched. The CDR3, as DNA: TGTGCCAGCAGCTTCGACCCTAGCGGGAGCCCCCACGAGCAGTACTTC. This gives the protein CASSFDPSGSPHEQYF.

The chain employs TRBV5-1 and TRBJ1-1; D might be TRBD1 (6 bases). Trimming shortened V by 3 bases and J by 1 base, and 10 bases separated the two germline ends. Looked up from germline, CDR1 is SGHRS and CDR2 is YFSETQ. The CDR3 spans 14 residues. The CDR3 nucleotides are TGCGCCAGCAGCTGGGAGACAGGGAACACTGAAGCTTTCTTT. Translation: CASSWETGNTEAFF.

The genes are TRBV6-5 and TRBJ2-7; 7 bases agree with TRBD1. Per germline, CDR1 MNHEY and CDR2 SVGAGI. This CDR3 is 12 amino acids long. The V gene end was trimmed by 6 bases and the J gene end by 3 bases; junction bases not matched to a gene: 2. As DNA, the CDR3 is TGTGCCAGCAGACAGGGGTACTACGAGCAGTACTTC. Translation: CASRQGYYEQYF.

This chain joins TRBV10-2 and TRBJ2-7; D ambiguous. The V and J ends lost 5 bases and 0 bases respectively, with 5 bases between them. Per germline, CDR1 WSHSY and CDR2 SAAADI. The CDR3 totals 12 residues. The CDR3 reads CASSRSSYEQYF. CDR3 nucleotide sequence: TGCGCCAGCAGTAGGAGCTCCTACGAGCAGTACTTC.

The V gene is TRBV6-5, the J gene TRBJ1-1; 9 nucleotides agree with TRBD1. The CDR3 totals 13 residues. V lost 6 bases to trimming and J lost 9 bases; unmatched junction nucleotides: 8. Germline CDR1 is MNHEY and CDR2 is SVGAGI. CDR3 amino acids: CASRGTGNGKAFF. The CDR3 nucleotides read TGTGCCAGCAGGGGGACAGGGAATGGGAAAGCTTTCTTT.

This clone was found once. This chain joins TRBV2 and TRBJ1-2; no definite D call. The CDR3 is 13 residues long. Germline CDR1 is SNHLY and CDR2 is FYNNEI. V was cut by 4 bases and J by 5 bases, with 11 bases left in between. Written as DNA, the CDR3 is TGTGCCAGCAGTGTTTCTGGCAGTTATGGCTACACCTTC. Amino acids: CASSVSGSYGYTF.

The chain employs TRBV11-3 and TRBJ2-3; D remains unclear. The CDR3 spans 14 residues. In germline, CDR1 is SGHNT, CDR2 YENEEA. The V end was cut by 3 bases, the J end by 0 bases, with 7 bases between. The CDR3 spells CASSFGGSTDTQYF. CDR3 sequence (DNA): TGTGCCAGCAGCTTCGGCGGTAGCACAGATACGCAGTATTTT.

The rearrangement links TRBV7-9 to TRBJ1-2, with 7 bases lining up with TRBD1. Trimming removed 8 bases from V and 8 bases from J; junction bases left unmatched: 8. Germline CDR1 SEHNR, CDR2 FQNEAQ (reference sequence). CDR3 length: 12 residues. The CDR3 loop reads CASLTGTDGYTF. DNA of the CDR3: TGTGCCAGCTTGACAGGGACAGACGGCTACACCTTC.

The chain is built from TRBV4-2 and TRBJ1-1, with TRBD1 as a possible D gene (5 bases). The CDR3 sequence is 15 residues long. V was pared by 1 base and J by 5 bases, with 14 bases between. Germline V gene sequence: CDR1 LGHNA, CDR2 YNFKEQ. The DNA of the CDR3 is TGTGCCAGCAGCCAAGGTGACAGTGAATGGACTGAAGCTTTCTTT. Translating it yields CASSQGDSEWTEAFF.

J is TRBJ1-3 and V is TRBV30, with TRBD1 as a possible D gene (5 bases). The germline V gene encodes CDR1 GTSNPN and CDR2 SVGIG (reference sequence). Trimming left V 1 base short and J 0 bases short, with 10 bases between. The CDR3 has 15 residues. The CDR3 protein is CAWSGRQSSGNTIYF. Written as DNA, the CDR3 is TGTGCCTGGAGTGGAAGACAGTCCTCTGGAAACACCATATATTTT.

V gene TRBV7-9 combines with J gene TRBJ1-6, with TRBD1 matching 9 bases. Germline V gene sequence: CDR1 SEHNR, CDR2 FQNEAQ (reference sequence). Unmatched junction bases numbered 6, after V lost 5 bases and J lost 7 bases. The CDR3 contains 15 residues. The CDR3 is CASSPGQGWNSPLHF. CDR3 DNA sequence: TGTGCCAGCAGCCCAGGACAGGGGTGGAATTCACCCCTCCACTTT.

The chain couples TRBV18 to TRBJ1-2; 9 bases map to TRBD1. Trimming removed 3 bases from V and 2 bases from J; junction bases left unmatched: 1. The CDR3 length is 14 residues. The germline V gene encodes CDR1 KGHSH and CDR2 LQKENI. CDR3 coding DNA: TGTGCCAGCTCACCGGGACAGGGAAACTATGGCTACACCTTC. This sequence encodes CASSPGQGNYGYTF.